This T cell receptor (beta chain) derives from a study of cytomegalovirus exposure and HLA in healthy donors. 60 Vbeta and 13 Jbeta primers were used in PCR. TCRdb's copy holds only in-frame clones and misses some; the assay was immunoSEQ multiplex PCR. The sample records around 100,000 clones, 79% being singletons. Findings and limits, study-wide: A later analysis reportedly found that, within productive TCRs, an Asian-associated ancestry cluster had fewer N-insertions than the mean observed across the approximately 700 donors. Productive rates of about 87% or about 30% were seen for most TCR beta V segments in an earlier analysis. A later analysis linked a missense DCLRE1C variant to TCR beta V- and J-gene trimming.

For this clone: Its matching antigen is unknown.

The CDR3 covers 16 residues. Germline V CDR1 and CDR2: MNHNY, SVGAGI (reference sequence). The V gene lost 0 bases and the J gene lost 8 bases, with 19 bases spanning the gap. The J gene is TRBJ1-2, the V gene TRBV6-6; tentatively, D is TRBD1 (5 bases). Sequencing was performed on PBMCs. This receptor was obtained from a woman between 18 and 30 years old in good health and CMV-seropositive. The CDR3: CASSYSSGGEGWGYTF. The CDR3 DNA reads TGTGCCAGCAGTTACTCTTCGGGAGGGGAAGGGTGGGGCTACACCTTC.